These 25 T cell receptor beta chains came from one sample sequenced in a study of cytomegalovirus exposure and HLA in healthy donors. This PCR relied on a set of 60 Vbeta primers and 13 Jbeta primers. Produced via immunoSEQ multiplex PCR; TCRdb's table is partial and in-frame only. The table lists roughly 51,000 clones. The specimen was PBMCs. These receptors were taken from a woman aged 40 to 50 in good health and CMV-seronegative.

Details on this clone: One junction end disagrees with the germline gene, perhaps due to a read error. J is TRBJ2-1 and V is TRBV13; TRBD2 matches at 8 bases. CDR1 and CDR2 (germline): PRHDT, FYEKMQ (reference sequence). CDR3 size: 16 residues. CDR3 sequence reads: CASSIGTPGLDNEQFF. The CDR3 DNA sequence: TGTGCCAGCAGCATAGGCACCCCGGGACTAGACAATGAGCAGTTCTTC.

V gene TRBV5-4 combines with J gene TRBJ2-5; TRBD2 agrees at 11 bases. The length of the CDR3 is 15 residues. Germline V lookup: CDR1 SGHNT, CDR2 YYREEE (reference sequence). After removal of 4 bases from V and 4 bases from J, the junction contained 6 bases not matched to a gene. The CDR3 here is CASSPNLAGGETQYF. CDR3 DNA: TGTGCCAGCAGCCCCAACCTAGCGGGAGGAGAGACCCAGTACTTC.

CDR3 amino acids: CASSPGGSRTQYF. In DNA, the CDR3 is TGTGCCAGCAGCCCGGGAGGTAGTCGCACCCAGTACTTC. This chain links TRBV6-5 with TRBJ2-5; TRBD2 matches 7 bases. Germline trimming cut 6 bases from V and 8 bases from J; bases unmatched to any gene: 9. Germline V gene sequence: CDR1 MNHEY, CDR2 SVGAGI. CDR3 length: 13 residues.

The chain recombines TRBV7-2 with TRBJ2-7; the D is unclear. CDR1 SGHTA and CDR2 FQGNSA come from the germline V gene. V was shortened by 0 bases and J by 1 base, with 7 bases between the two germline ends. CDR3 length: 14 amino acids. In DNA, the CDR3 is TGTGCCAGCAGCTTAGCGCACGGGTCCTACGAGCAGTACTTC. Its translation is CASSLAHGSYEQYF.

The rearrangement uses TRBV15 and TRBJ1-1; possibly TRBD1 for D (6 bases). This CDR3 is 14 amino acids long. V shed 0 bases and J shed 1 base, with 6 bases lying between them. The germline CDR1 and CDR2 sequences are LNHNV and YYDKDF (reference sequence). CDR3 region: CATSREGANTEAFF. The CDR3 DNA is TGTGCCACCAGCAGAGAGGGGGCGAACACTGAAGCTTTCTTT.

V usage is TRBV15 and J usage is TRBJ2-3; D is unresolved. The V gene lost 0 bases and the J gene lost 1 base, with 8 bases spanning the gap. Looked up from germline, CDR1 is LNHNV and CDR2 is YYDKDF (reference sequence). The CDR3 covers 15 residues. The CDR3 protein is CATSRDRRGTDTQYF. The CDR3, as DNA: TGTGCCACCAGCAGAGATAGGAGAGGCACAGATACGCAGTATTTT.

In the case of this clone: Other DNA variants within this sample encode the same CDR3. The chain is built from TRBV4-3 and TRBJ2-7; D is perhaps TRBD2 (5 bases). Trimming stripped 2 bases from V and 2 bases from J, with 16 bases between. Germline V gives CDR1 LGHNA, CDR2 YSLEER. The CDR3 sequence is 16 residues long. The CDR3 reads CASSQYIMGDTYEQYF. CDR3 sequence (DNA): TGCGCCAGCAGCCAATACATAATGGGAGACACCTACGAGCAGTACTTC.

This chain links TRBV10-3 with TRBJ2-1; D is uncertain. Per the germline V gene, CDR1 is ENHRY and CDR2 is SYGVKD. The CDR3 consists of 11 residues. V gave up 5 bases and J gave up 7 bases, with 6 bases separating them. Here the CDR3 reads CAISNANEQFF. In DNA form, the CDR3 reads TGTGCCATCAGTAACGCGAATGAGCAGTTCTTC.

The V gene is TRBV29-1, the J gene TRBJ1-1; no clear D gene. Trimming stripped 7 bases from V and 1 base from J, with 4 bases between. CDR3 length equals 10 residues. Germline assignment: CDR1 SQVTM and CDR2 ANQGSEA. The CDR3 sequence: CSAGNTEAFF. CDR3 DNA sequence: TGCAGCGCCGGGAACACTGAAGCTTTCTTT.

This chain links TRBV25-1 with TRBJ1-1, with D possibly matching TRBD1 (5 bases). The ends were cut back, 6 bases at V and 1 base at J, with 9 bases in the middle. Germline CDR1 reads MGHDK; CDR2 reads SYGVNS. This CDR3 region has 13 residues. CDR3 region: CASSETENTEAFF. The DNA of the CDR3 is TGTGCCAGCAGCGAGACAGAGAACACTGAAGCTTTCTTT. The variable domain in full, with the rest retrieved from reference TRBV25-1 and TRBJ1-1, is EADIYQTPRYLVIGTGKKITLECSQTMGHDKMYWYQQDPGMELHLIHYSYGVNSTEKGDLSSESTVSRIRTEHFPLTLESARPSHTSQYLCASSETENTEAFFGQGTRLTVV.

The CDR3 loop is CASSLYYEQYF. For the CDR3, the DNA is TGTGCCAGCAGCTTGTACTACGAGCAGTACTTC. V is TRBV5-6 and J is TRBJ2-7; D gene uncertain. This CDR3 spans 11 amino acids. From germline, CDR1 is SGHDT and CDR2 YYEEEE. V was cut by 1 base and J by 3 bases, with 2 bases left in between. Supplemented by reference TRBV5-6 and TRBJ2-7, the full variable domain reads DAGVTQSPTHLIKTRGQQVTLRCSPKSGHDTVSWYQQALGQGPQFIFQYYEEEERQRGNFPDRFSGHQFPNYSSELNVNALLLGDSALYLCASSLYYEQYFGPGTRLTVT.

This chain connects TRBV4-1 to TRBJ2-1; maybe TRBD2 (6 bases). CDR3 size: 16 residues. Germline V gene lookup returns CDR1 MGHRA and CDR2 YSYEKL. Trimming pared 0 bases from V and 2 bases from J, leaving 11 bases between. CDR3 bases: TGCGCCAGCAGCCAAGAGAGGGACTCCGCCTACAATGAGCAGTTCTTC. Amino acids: CASSQERDSAYNEQFF.

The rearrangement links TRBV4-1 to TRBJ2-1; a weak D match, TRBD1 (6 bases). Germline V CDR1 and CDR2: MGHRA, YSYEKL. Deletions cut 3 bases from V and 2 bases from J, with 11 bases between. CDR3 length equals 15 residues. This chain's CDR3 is CASSQDRGAYNEQFF. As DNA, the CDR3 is TGCGCCAGCAGCCAGGACAGAGGCGCCTACAATGAGCAGTTCTTC.

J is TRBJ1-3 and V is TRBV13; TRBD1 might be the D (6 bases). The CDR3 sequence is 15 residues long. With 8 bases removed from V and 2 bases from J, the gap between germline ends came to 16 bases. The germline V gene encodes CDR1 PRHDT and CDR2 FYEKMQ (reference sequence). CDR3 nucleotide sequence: TGTGCCAGCGGCCAACTACAGGGAACTGGAAACACCATATATTTT. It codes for CASGQLQGTGNTIYF.

CDR3 region: CASSHQTEFTGELFF. The DNA of the CDR3 is TGTGCCAGCAGTCACCAGACAGAGTTCACCGGGGAGCTGTTTTTT. The rearrangement joins TRBV27 to TRBJ2-2; a weak D match, TRBD1 (5 bases). The CDR3 contains 15 residues. The germline V gene encodes CDR1 MNHEY and CDR2 SMNVEV (reference sequence). V was pared by 5 bases and J by 4 bases, with 14 bases between.

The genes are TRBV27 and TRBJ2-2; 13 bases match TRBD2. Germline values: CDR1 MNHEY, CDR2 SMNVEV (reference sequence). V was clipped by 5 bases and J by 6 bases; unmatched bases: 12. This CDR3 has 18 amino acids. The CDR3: CASSLTLAGGRWAGELFF. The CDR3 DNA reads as TGTGCCAGCAGTCTGACACTAGCGGGAGGGCGATGGGCCGGGGAGCTGTTTTTT.

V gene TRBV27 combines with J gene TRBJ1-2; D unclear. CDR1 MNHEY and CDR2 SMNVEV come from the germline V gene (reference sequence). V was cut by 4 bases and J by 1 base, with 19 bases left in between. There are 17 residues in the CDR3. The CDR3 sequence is CASSSISAESFNYGYTF. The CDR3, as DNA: TGTGCCAGCAGTTCTATTTCGGCGGAAAGTTTTAACTATGGCTACACCTTC.

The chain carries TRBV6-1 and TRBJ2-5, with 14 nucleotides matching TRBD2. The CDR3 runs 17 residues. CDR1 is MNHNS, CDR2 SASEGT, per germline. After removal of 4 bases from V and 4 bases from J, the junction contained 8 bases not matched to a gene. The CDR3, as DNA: TGTGCCAGCAGTGGAGATCTCGGGACTAGCGGGAGAGAGACCCAGTACTTC. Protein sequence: CASSGDLGTSGRETQYF.

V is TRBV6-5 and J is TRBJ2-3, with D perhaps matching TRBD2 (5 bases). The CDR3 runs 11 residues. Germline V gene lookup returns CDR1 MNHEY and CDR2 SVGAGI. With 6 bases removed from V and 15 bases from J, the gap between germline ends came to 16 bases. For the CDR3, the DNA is TGTGCCAGCAGGGGAGTTACAGATTTCTATTTT. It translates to CASRGVTDFYF.

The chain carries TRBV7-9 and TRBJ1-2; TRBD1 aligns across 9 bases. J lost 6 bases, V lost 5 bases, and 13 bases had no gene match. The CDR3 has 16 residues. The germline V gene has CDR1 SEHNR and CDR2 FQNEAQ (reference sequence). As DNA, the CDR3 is TGTGCCAGCAGCCTGATCGGGGACAGGGAAAAGGATGGCTACACCTTC. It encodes CASSLIGDREKDGYTF.

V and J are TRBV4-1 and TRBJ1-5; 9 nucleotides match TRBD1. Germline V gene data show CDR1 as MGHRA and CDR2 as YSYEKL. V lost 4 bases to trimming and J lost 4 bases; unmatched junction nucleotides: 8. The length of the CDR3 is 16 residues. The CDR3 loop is CASSPYRGRRNQPQHF. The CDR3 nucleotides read TGCGCCAGCAGCCCCTACAGGGGGCGCAGGAATCAGCCCCAGCATTTT.

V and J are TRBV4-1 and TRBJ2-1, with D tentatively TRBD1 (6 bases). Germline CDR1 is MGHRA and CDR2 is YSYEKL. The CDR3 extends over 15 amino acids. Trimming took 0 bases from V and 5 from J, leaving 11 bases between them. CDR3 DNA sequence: TGCGCCAGCAGCCAAGATGGACAGTCCGACAATGAGCAGTTCTTC. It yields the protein CASSQDGQSDNEQFF.

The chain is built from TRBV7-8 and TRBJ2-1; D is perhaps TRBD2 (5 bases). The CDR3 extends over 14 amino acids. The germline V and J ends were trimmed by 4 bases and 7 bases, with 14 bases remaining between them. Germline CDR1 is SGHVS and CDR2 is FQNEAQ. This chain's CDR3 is CASSSRRGRNEQFF. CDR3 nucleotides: TGTGCCAGCAGCTCACGGAGAGGGAGAAATGAGCAGTTCTTC.

In DNA form, the CDR3 reads TGTGCCAGCAGCCCGACTAGCGGGAGGATTAATGAGCAGTTCTTC. Protein sequence: CASSPTSGRINEQFF. V and J are TRBV9 and TRBJ2-1; 13 bases are shared with TRBD2. From germline, CDR1 is SGDLS and CDR2 YYNGEE. This CDR3 region has 15 residues. The J segment lost 7 bases and the V segment lost 4 bases, leaving 5 bases of the junction unmatched.

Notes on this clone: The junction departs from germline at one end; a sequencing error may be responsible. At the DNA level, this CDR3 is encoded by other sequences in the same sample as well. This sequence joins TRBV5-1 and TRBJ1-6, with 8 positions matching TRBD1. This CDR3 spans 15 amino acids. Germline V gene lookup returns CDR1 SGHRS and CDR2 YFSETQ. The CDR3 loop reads CASSSQTGEDSPLHF. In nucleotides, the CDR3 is TGCGCCAGCAGCTCGCAGACAGGGGAGGATTCACCCCTACACTTT. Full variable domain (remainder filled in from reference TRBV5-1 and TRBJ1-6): KAGVTQTPRYLIKTRGQQVTLSCSPISGHRSVSWYQQTPGQGLQFLFEYFSETQRNKGNFPGRFSGRQFSNSRSEMNVSTLELGDSALYLCASSSQTGEDSPLHFGNGTRLTVT.